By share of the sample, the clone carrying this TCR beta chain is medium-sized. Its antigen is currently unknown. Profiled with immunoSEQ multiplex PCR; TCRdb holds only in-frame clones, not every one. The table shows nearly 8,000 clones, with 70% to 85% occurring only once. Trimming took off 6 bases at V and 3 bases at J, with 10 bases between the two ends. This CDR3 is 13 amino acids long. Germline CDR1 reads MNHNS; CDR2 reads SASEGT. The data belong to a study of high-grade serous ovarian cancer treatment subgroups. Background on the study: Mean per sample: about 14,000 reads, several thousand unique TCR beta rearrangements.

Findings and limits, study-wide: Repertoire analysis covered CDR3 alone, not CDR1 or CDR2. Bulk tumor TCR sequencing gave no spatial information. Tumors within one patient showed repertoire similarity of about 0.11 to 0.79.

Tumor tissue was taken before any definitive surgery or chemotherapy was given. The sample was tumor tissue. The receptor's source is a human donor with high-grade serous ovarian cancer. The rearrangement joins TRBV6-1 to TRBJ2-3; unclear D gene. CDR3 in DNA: TGTGCCAGCAGCGTCGGCTTGACAGATACGCAGTATTTT. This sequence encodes CASSVGLTDTQYF.